This is a list of T cell receptor beta chains from one sample in a study of vaccination effects on CD4 cells after COVID-19. Profiled with immunoSEQ multiplex PCR; TCRdb holds only in-frame clones, not every one. The table shows around 60,000 clones, with approximately 76% occurring only once. These receptors are not linked to any known antigen. The sample in question was CD4+ T cells from PBMCs cultured with HCoV-NL63 spike peptides, obtained before COVID-19 vaccination. Receptors were obtained from a human donor who received a COVID-19 vaccine. Both conserved end residues are trimmed from each CDR3.

TRBJ2-5	TRBV19	ASSPSRETQY
TRBJ1-2	TRBV29-1	SAQTVGYGYT
TRBJ1-1	TRBV7-3	ASSLTGVTEAF
TRBJ1-3	TRBV2	ASGQGAGNTIY
TRBJ1-2	TRBV4-1	ASSQDRLSYGYT
TRBJ1-2	TRBV11-2	ASSLDPPRSRA
TRBJ1-1	TRBV13	ASSLTGTAF
TRBJ1-5	TRBV7-9	ASSPSGTGSSGRPQH
TRBJ2-2	TRBV29-1	SVEFNTGELF
TRBJ1-2	TRBV3-1/TRBV3-2	ASSQVRGNYGYT
TRBJ2-4	TRBV2	ASKREDIAKNIQY
TRBJ1-5	TRBV2	ASGQGNQPQH
TRBJ1-1	TRBV6-2/TRBV6-3	ASSYPSGTGLEAF
TRBJ1-3	TRBV5-1	ASSLGPAISGNTIY
TRBJ1-4	TRBV20-1	SAASLGELF
TRBJ2-1	TRBV7-9	ASSLGGTGGRGEQF
TRBJ1-2	TRBV20-1	SASLEPDVGGYT
TRBJ1-3	TRBV15	ATSRERRGNTIY
TRBJ1-2	TRBV3-1/TRBV3-2	ASSQLKGARYGYT
TRBJ1-1	TRBV9	ASSVATDALNTEAF
TRBJ1-1	TRBV9	ASSVQLNTEAF
TRBJ1-2	TRBV6-2/TRBV6-3	ASSPADRGYT
TRBJ1-2	TRBV5-1	ASSRDTINYGYT
TRBJ2-3	TRBV7-8	ASSSRQGRGDTQY
TRBJ1-1	TRBV5-1	ASSRQPGPNTEAF
TRBJ1-1	TRBV5-1	ASSSTGLNTEAF
TRBJ1-3	TRBV3-1/TRBV3-2	ASSQGGYGNTIY
TRBJ1-6	TRBV28	ASSVIGSSYNSPLH
TRBJ1-1	TRBV11-2	ASSLWGRGDLGTEAF
TRBJ2-5	TRBV6-6	ASSYRADQETQY
TRBJ2-1	TRBV5-1	ASSLTGPTYNEQF
TRBJ2-3	TRBV7-3	ASSLVAGRADTQY